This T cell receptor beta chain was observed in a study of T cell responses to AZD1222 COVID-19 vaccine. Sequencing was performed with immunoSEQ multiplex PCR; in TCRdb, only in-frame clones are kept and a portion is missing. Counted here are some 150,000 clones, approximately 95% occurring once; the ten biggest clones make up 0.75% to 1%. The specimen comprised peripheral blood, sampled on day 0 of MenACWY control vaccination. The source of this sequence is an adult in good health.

DNA of the CDR3: TGCAGCGCTTTCCCCTTCAACTATGGCTACACCTTC. Residues: CSAFPFNYGYTF. The gene calls are TRBV29-1 and TRBJ1-2, with unresolved D. Germline CDR1 reads SQVTM; CDR2 reads ANQGSEA. The CDR3 has 12 residues. V was clipped by 7 bases and J by 2 bases, with 11 bases between them.